This T cell receptor beta chain came from a study of cytomegalovirus exposure and HLA in healthy donors. Points from the study as a whole: The majority of TCR sequences were rare, yet some public TCRs appeared in many donors.

Germline V gene sequence: CDR1 MNHNS, CDR2 SASEGT. The V end was cut by 7 bases, the J end by 7 bases, with 17 bases between. The CDR3 contains 14 residues. The PCR used 60 Vbeta and 13 Jbeta primers. Assay: immunoSEQ multiplex PCR; the TCRdb copy retains only in-frame clones and omits some. The sample holds about 84,000 clones, about nine tenths seen once. This clone appeared a few times. As yet, its antigen is unknown. The sequenced sample was PBMCs. J is TRBJ1-5 and V is TRBV6-1, with D tentatively TRBD1 (5 bases). This TCR was recovered from a man between 18 and 35 years old in good health and CMV-seronegative. The DNA for the CDR3 is TGTGCCAGCAATAAGGGGCTGGAGGGACAGCCCCAGCATTTT. Protein sequence: CASNKGLEGQPQHF.